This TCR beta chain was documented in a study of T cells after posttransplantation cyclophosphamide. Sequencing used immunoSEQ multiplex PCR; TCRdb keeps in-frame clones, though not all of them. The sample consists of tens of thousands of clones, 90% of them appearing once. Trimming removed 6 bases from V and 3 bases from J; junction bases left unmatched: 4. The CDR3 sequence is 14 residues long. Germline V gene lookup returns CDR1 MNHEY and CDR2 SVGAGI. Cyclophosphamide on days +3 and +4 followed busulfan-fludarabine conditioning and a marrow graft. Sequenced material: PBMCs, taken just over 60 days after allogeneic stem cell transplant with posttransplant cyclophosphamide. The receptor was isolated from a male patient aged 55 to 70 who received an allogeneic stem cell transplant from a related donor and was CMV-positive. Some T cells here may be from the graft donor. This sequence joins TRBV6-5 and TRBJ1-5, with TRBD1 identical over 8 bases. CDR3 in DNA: TGTGCCAGCAGGCCGACAGGGGACAATCAGCCCCAGCATTTT. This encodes CASRPTGDNQPQHF.